These 15 T cell receptor beta chains share one sample of origin, sequenced in a study of shared clonotypes between healthy human individuals (dated by TCRdb to 2020 to 2021). Libraries came from the immunoSEQ multiplex PCR assay. This is the immuneACCESS table as TCRdb keeps it, with only in-frame sequences that have V and J called. A part of the clones is gone; compared with another copy, unresolved V genes explain less than half, and the rest is unexplained. A total of more than 2 million clones appear in this sample, roughly 96% of them only once. The ten top clones hold around 0.13% of the sample. The sequenced sample was naive CD4+ T cells sorted from blood. The sample's cell subset or site label, in plain terms: CD45RA+ positively selected. These receptor sequences come from a man between 18 and 29 years old in good health.

A remark on this clone: This CDR3 is also generated by other DNA sequences in the sample. The chain employs TRBV11-3 and TRBJ1-1; D uncertain. The ends were cut back, 3 bases at V and 4 bases at J, with 9 bases in the middle. Germline CDR1 and CDR2: SGHNT and YENEEA. This CDR3 is built from 13 residues. CDR3 sequence reads: CASSLTRSTEAFF. DNA of the CDR3: TGTGCCAGCAGCTTGACGCGTAGCACTGAAGCTTTCTTT.

This chain connects TRBV7-2 to TRBJ2-1, with D possibly TRBD2 on 5 matching bases. The V end lost 2 bases, the J end lost 10 bases, and 12 bases lay between the germline ends. The CDR3 loop spans 13 amino acids. Germline-derived CDR1 and CDR2 are SGHTA and FQGNSA. CDR3: CASSLSGSREQFF. As DNA, the CDR3 is TGTGCCAGCAGCTTATCGGGGAGTCGGGAGCAGTTCTTC.

This sequence joins TRBV4-3 and TRBJ2-5; D is ambiguous. CDR3 length: 13 amino acids. Germline lookup yields CDR1 LGHNA and CDR2 YSLEER. Deletions cut 4 bases from V and 7 bases from J, with 13 bases between. The DNA of the CDR3 is TGCGCCAGCAGCCTAACTCCGGTGGGGACCCAGTACTTC. It yields the protein CASSLTPVGTQYF.

CDR3 DNA: TGTGCCAGCAGTTTAATAGCGGGTGGGCTGGCAGGGGGCGAGGGTGGCTACACCTTC. Encoded protein: CASSLIAGGLAGGEGGYTF. The gene calls are TRBV28 and TRBJ1-2, with TRBD1 matching over 8 bases. The CDR3 is 19 residues long. Unmatched junction bases numbered 21, after V lost 2 bases and J lost 7 bases. The germline gives CDR1 MDHEN, CDR2 SYDVKM.

The rearrangement links TRBV7-9 to TRBJ2-5; 9 nucleotides agree with TRBD2. V was clipped by 8 bases and J by 4 bases; unmatched bases: 5. Per germline, CDR1 SEHNR and CDR2 FQNEAQ (reference sequence). The CDR3 consists of 13 residues. DNA for the CDR3: TGTGCCAGCTCGGCTAGCGGGGCAGAGACCCAGTACTTC. Translation: CASSASGAETQYF.

The V call is TRBV6-5, the J call TRBJ2-1, with D possibly being TRBD1 (6 bases). V was cut by 8 bases and J by 0 bases, with 14 bases left in between. The germline V gene encodes CDR1 MNHEY and CDR2 SVGAGI. The CDR3 length is 15 residues. CDR3: CASRLDSNSYNEQFF. The CDR3 nucleotides read TGTGCCAGCCGCCTGGACAGTAACTCCTACAATGAGCAGTTCTTC.

Only one count was recorded for this clone. This chain uses TRBV15 with TRBJ1-5, with D tentatively TRBD1 (5 bases). The CDR3 loop spans 18 amino acids. The germline V gene has CDR1 LNHNV and CDR2 YYDKDF (reference sequence). Trimming removed 0 bases from V and 1 base from J, with 16 bases in between. For the CDR3, the DNA is TGTGCCACCAGCAGAGATGGGTGGATGTGGGGGAGCAATCAGCCCCAGCATTTT. Translating it yields CATSRDGWMWGSNQPQHF.

A word on this clone: Other DNA sequences of this sample code for an identical CDR3. This chain uses TRBV5-1 with TRBJ1-1; D call uncertain. Looked up from germline, CDR1 is SGHRS and CDR2 is YFSETQ. V lost 2 bases and J lost 0, with 8 bases in between. The CDR3 runs to 14 residues. The CDR3: CASSFSQMNTEAFF. CDR3 bases: TGCGCCAGCAGCTTCTCACAGATGAACACTGAAGCTTTCTTT.

The rearrangement joins TRBV5-4 to TRBJ2-7, with 13 positions matching TRBD2. V dropped 4 bases and J dropped 5; count of bases not matched to a gene: 9. The CDR3 spans 16 residues. Germline V gene sequence: CDR1 SGHNT, CDR2 YYREEE (reference sequence). As DNA, the CDR3 is TGTGCCAGCAGCCCCCGGACTAGCGGGAGAGTGAACGAGCAGTACTTC. Its translation: CASSPRTSGRVNEQYF.

This sequence joins TRBV18 and TRBJ2-3; 9 bases line up with TRBD1. The germline CDR1 and CDR2 sequences are KGHSH and LQKENI. With 4 bases clipped from V and 3 bases from J, the junction kept 5 bases outside the gene matches. This CDR3 comprises 15 residues. CDR3 in DNA: TGTGCCAGCTCACGATCGGGACAGGGTACAGATACGCAGTATTTT. Translation gives CASSRSGQGTDTQYF.

The J gene is TRBJ1-5, the V gene TRBV6-5; D gene unclear. Germline-derived CDR1 and CDR2 are MNHEY and SVGAGI. The CDR3 runs to 14 residues. Between the trimmed V and J ends, which lost 5 bases and 3 bases, there was a span of 11 bases. CDR3 in DNA: TGTGCCAGCAGTCGTCGTGGGGTCAATCAGCCCCAGCATTTT. Its translation is CASSRRGVNQPQHF.

The chain employs TRBV29-1 and TRBJ2-3; D is perhaps TRBD1 or TRBD2 (5 bases each). CDR3 length: 10 amino acids. Germline V gene sequence: CDR1 SQVTM, CDR2 ANQGSEA. V gave up 7 bases and J gave up 4 bases, with 6 bases separating them. CDR3 bases: TGCAGCGGAGGGGCAGATACGCAGTATTTT. It yields the protein CSGGADTQYF.

Of note for this clone: A read error may account for a junction end that differs from germline. CDR3: CASSPGLAGDNEQFF. For the CDR3, the DNA is TGTGCTAGCAGCCCGGGACTAGCGGGAGATAATGAGCAGTTCTTC. The chain combines TRBV7-7 with TRBJ2-1; 14 bases map to TRBD2. The CDR3 is 15 amino acids. Germline V gene lookup returns CDR1 SSHAT and CDR2 FNYEAQ (reference sequence).

Note on this clone: The same CDR3 also results from other DNA sequences found in this sample. The V and J genes are TRBV7-2 and TRBJ2-6; no definite D call. Germline CDR1 reads SGHTA; CDR2 reads FQGNSA. This CDR3 has 14 residues. V lost 0 bases to trimming and J lost 1 base, with 1 base between them. The CDR3 sequence: CASSLASGANVLTF. CDR3 bases: TGTGCCAGCAGCTTAGCATCTGGGGCCAACGTCCTGACTTTC.

On this clone itself: Other DNA variants within this sample encode the same CDR3. This rearrangement joins TRBV6-1 to TRBJ1-3; 7 bases match TRBD1. Germline V gene data show CDR1 as MNHNS and CDR2 as SASEGT. The V and J ends lost 4 bases and 2 bases, in that order; junction bases with no gene match: 2. CDR3 length equals 14 residues. CDR3: CASSADRAGNTIYF. CDR3 in DNA: TGTGCCAGCAGTGCTGACAGGGCTGGAAACACCATATATTTT.